This T cell receptor beta chain emerged from a study of response to subunit inactivated influenza vaccine listed by TCRdb under 2018. Looking at the study overall: Deep quantitative profiling of the T cell receptor repertoire was used in the study to follow responses to a trivalent subunit inactivated influenza vaccine.

Receptor libraries were prepared by RT-PCR. TCRdb records Illumina HiSeq 2500 as the sequencer. Clones were called with MiXCR by TCRdb after fastp trimmed the public reads at Q25, and only in-frame beta chains were retained. All rows with the same CDR3 protein become a single entry with the most common DNA and genes. The sample profile shows about 500,000 distinct CDR3 sequences; 16% of them were found once. The ten largest account for over 2.5% of the sample. As for this clonotype: The clone's antigen remains unknown. Base-call qualities are not available, and no considerably larger clone is one nucleotide away.

The investigation overall reported the following: The authors proposed that each seasonal influenza vaccination may bring in only a limited number of new T cells.

Compared with germline, V lacks 7 bases and J lacks 1 base; bases without a gene match: 9. CDR1 is given as SQVTM and CDR2 as ANQGSEA, both from the germline V gene. The CDR3 spans 14 residues, from the cysteine through the phenylalanine. The kept DNA is CDR3 alone, 42 bases in frame from the first base. This sample comprised CD4+ T cells sorted from PBMCs, obtained roughly 24 months after vaccination. The chain joins TRBV29-1 to TRBJ2-5; 7 bases in between match TRBD1. The clonotype was recovered from a man between 45 and 75 years old who received an inactivated influenza vaccine. Donor details come from another sample of the same person, matched by shared clones. CDR3 protein: CSASGQYSQETQYF. The DNA is TGCAGCGCCTCGGGACAGTACTCCCAAGAGACCCAGTACTTC.